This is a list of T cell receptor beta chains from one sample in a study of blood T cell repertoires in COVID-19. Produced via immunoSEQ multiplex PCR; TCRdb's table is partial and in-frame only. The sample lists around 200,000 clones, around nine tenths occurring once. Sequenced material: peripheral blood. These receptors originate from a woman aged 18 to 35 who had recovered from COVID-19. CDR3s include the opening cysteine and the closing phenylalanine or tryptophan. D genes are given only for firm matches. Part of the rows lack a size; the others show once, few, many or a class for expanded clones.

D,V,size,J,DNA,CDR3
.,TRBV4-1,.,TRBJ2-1,TGCGCCAGCAGCCAAGTGACTCTAAGAGGTGGCAGGGACTACAATGAGCAGTTCTTC,CASSQVTLRGGRDYNEQFF
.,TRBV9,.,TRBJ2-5,TGTGCCAGCTCTTGGGCGGGGAGGTACCAAGAGACCCAGTACTTC,CASSWAGRYQETQYF
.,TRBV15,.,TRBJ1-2,TGTGCCACCAGCAGAGACAGGGATTCTATCTATGGCTACACCTTC,CATSRDRDSIYGYTF
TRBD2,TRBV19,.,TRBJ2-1,TGTGCCAGTAGTAGTCCCGGGAGGTCCTACAATGAGCAGTTCTTC,CASSSPGRSYNEQFF
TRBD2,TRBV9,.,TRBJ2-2,TGTGCCAGCAGCGTAGCCCGCGGGGGAACGTACACCGGGGAGCTGTTTTTT,CASSVARGGTYTGELFF
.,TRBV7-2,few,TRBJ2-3,TGTGCCAGCAGCCAACTCAGCACAGATACGCAGTATTTT,CASSQLSTDTQYF
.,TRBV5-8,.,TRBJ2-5,TGTGCCAGCAGCTTGGGTACTAGTCTGGCAGAGACCCAGTACTTC,CASSLGTSLAETQYF
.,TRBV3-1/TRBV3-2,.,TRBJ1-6,TGTGCCAGCAGCCAAGATTCATGGTCTGTGCGTCTTTCGAGCTCCTATAATTCACCCCTCCACTTT,CASSQDSWSVRLSSSYNSPLHF
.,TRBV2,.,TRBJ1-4,TGTGCCAGCAGGGGGGACATCAAGGAAAAACTGTTTTTT,CASRGDIKEKLFF
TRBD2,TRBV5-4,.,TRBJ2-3,TGTGCCAGCAGCCGGACTAGCGGGGGGTTCACAGATACGCAGTATTTT,CASSRTSGGFTDTQYF
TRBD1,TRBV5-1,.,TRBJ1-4,TGCGCCAGCTCACAGGGGATTAATGAAAAACTGTTTTTT,CASSQGINEKLFF
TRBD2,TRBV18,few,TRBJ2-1,TGTGCCAGCTCACCACCCCTAGCGGGAATGCTTGAGCAGTTCTTC,CASSPPLAGMLEQFF
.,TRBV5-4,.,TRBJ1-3,TGTGCCAGCAGTGAGGGACTGTCTGGAAACACCATATATTTT,CASSEGLSGNTIYF
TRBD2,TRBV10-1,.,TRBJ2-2,TGCGCCAGCAGTGGGGGGACTAGCGGTGACACCGGGGAGCTGTTTTTT,CASSGGTSGDTGELFF
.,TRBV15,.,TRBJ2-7,TGTGCCACCAGCAAAACGGGCCGGGATTCCGAGCAGTACTTC,CATSKTGRDSEQYF
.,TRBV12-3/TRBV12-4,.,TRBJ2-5,TGTGCCAGCAGTTCCCTGCGAGAGACCCAGTACTTC,CASSSLRETQYF
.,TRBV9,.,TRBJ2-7,TGTGCCAGCAGCGTAGCCCCAACTGGGCAGGGTGGCGAGCAGTACTTC,CASSVAPTGQGGEQYF
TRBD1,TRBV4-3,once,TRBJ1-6,TGCGCCAGCAGCCAAGACAGGGGGAGCTCCTATAATTCACCCCTCCACTTT,CASSQDRGSSYNSPLHF